Following are 11 T cell receptor beta chains from one sample sequenced in a study of T cells after yellow fever vaccination. TCRdb ran MiXCR on the 5' RACE reads and lists one entry per CDR3 protein. Seen here are 11,000 to 15,000 distinct CDR3 sequences, 7.3% observed once, and the top ten hold more than 1.5%. The sequencing used PBMCs, either bulk or a sorted T-cell subset (CD4+, CD8+, memory, or dextramer-sorted; not recorded which), collected on the day of the yellow fever booster vaccination. The source is a man between 18 and 29 years old who received the YFV17D yellow fever vaccine.

CDR3 bases: TGCGCCAGCAGTCGGAGGGGCGAGCAGTACTTC. Translation gives CASSRRGEQYF. The rearrangement uses TRBV5-1 and TRBJ2-7; a possible D gene is TRBD2 (6 bases). The germline V and J ends were trimmed by 5 bases and 6 bases, with 9 bases remaining between them. Germline-derived CDR1 and CDR2 are SGHRS and YFSETQ. The CDR3 contains 11 residues.

This clonotype was seen ten or more times. This chain links TRBV12-2 with TRBJ1-5. TRBV12-2 is flagged as a pseudogene. The CDR3 extends over 15 amino acids. The CDR3 sequence is CASRLAGGGNQPQHF. CDR3 coding DNA: TGTGCAAGTCGCTTAGCGGGTGGGGGCAATCAGCCCCAGCATTTT.

This clonotype was observed many times. The CDR3 sequence is CASSEGPLYNSPLHF. Here the CDR3 DNA reads TGTGCCAGCTCCGAGGGCCCACTCTATAATTCACCCCTCCACTTT. This chain connects TRBV18 to TRBJ1-6; no reliable D call. The germline V gene encodes CDR1 KGHSH and CDR2 LQKENI. Deletions cut 6 bases from V and 3 bases from J, with 12 bases between. The CDR3 has 15 amino acids. The full variable domain, completed using reference TRBV18 and TRBJ1-6, is NAGVMQNPRHLVRRRGQEARLRCSPMKGHSHVYWYRQLPEEGLKFMVYLQKENIIDESGMPKERFSAEFPKEGPSILRIQQVVRGDSAAYFCASSEGPLYNSPLHFGNGTRLTVT.

This clonotype was observed many times. The genes are TRBV7-2 and TRBJ2-3, with a tentative D call TRBD1 (5 bases). The V end was cut by 9 bases, the J end by 2 bases, with 18 bases between. Looked up from germline, CDR1 is SGHTA and CDR2 is FQGNSA. This CDR3 has 15 amino acids. The CDR3 protein is CARGAHLALTDTQYF. Written as DNA, the CDR3 is TGTGCCAGAGGGGCCCACCTGGCTCTCACAGATACGCAGTATTTT.

Ten or more counts support this clonotype. J is TRBJ2-1 and V is TRBV29-1, with 14 bases fitting TRBD2. V shed 5 bases and J 5 bases; nucleotides not matched to a gene: 8. Looked up from germline, CDR1 is SQVTM and CDR2 is ANQGSEA. This CDR3 has 16 amino acids. The CDR3: CSVFRTSGGSHNEQFF. CDR3 sequence (DNA): TGCAGCGTTTTTCGGACTAGCGGGGGGTCCCACAATGAGCAGTTCTTC.

In this sample, this clonotype turned up many times. The rearrangement uses TRBV7-2 and TRBJ2-1; no clear D gene. The CDR3 sequence is 12 residues long. V was pared by 1 base and J by 12 bases, with 10 bases between. Germline V gene sequence: CDR1 SGHTA, CDR2 FQGNSA. The CDR3: CASSLVPLGQFF. As DNA, the CDR3 is TGTGCCAGCAGCTTAGTCCCGTTAGGGCAGTTCTTC.

This clonotype is classed as medium-sized (0.01 to 0.1%). The chain joins TRBV4-1 to TRBJ2-6; D uncertain. Deletions cut 10 bases from V and 3 bases from J, with 10 bases between. The CDR3 runs to 13 residues. Germline V gene lookup returns CDR1 MGHRA and CDR2 YSYEKL. CDR3 protein: CATAGVGANVLTF. Here the CDR3 DNA reads TGCGCCACTGCTGGGGTTGGGGCCAACGTCCTGACTTTC.

This chain joins TRBV6-1 and TRBJ2-1, with D uncertain. CDR3 size: 11 residues. Germline V gives CDR1 MNHNS, CDR2 SASEGT. V shed 6 bases and J shed 7 bases, with 7 bases lying between them. Written as DNA, the CDR3 is TGTGCCAGCAGGAAGCATAATGAGCAGTTCTTC. Amino acid sequence: CASRKHNEQFF.

This clonotype is medium-sized. This chain links TRBV7-2 with TRBJ2-7; D gene ambiguous. The CDR3 is 11 amino acids. Trimming removed 4 bases from V and 2 bases from J, with 3 bases in between. The germline V gene has CDR1 SGHTA and CDR2 FQGNSA. CDR3 in DNA: TGTGCCAGCAGCTCCCCCTACGAGCAGTACTTC. Translated: CASSSPYEQYF.

This clonotype was seen repeatedly, ten times or more. This chain joins TRBV6-2 or TRBV6-3 and TRBJ2-5; possibly TRBD2 for D (6 bases). The CDR3 totals 14 residues. V was shortened by 6 bases and J by 7 bases, with 18 bases between the two germline ends. CDR1 is MNHEY and CDR2 is SVGEGT in the germline V gene. CDR3 nucleotides: TGTGCCAGCAGCCATGGACTACCGCCGGGGACCCAGTACTTC. It yields the protein CASSHGLPPGTQYF.

This clonotype was observed at least ten times. This rearrangement joins TRBV24-1 to TRBJ1-5; no clear D gene. Germline CDR1 and CDR2: KGHDR and SFDVKD. The CDR3 has 17 residues. Trimming pared 0 bases from V and 3 bases from J, leaving 14 bases between. The CDR3 region is CATSDLLGRSYNQPQHF. CDR3 bases: TGTGCCACCAGTGATTTGCTAGGGCGGTCTTACAATCAGCCCCAGCATTTT.